The present TCR beta chain was sequenced within a study of cytomegalovirus exposure and HLA in healthy donors. Study-wide context: Among 150 million to 200 million T cells, an earlier analysis found 117 million unique TCR beta sequences. The study's findings and limits: Among TCR beta chains, those listed as cytomegalovirus-associated numbered over 150.

In the PCR, 60 Vbeta and 13 Jbeta primers were used. Repertoires were generated with immunoSEQ multiplex PCR, while TCRdb's copy carries only in-frame clones and drops some. The table shows about 160,000 clones, with around 81% occurring only once. This CDR3 is built from 16 residues. Germline loops: CDR1 SNHLY, CDR2 FYNNEI. The V segment lost 4 bases and the J segment 9 bases; nucleotides outside the gene matches: 13. A note on this clone: As yet, its antigen is unknown.

The source is a woman aged 40 to 50 in good health and CMV-seronegative. V and J are TRBV2 and TRBJ2-1; TRBD1 aligns across 9 bases. Sequencing was carried out using PBMCs. The CDR3 spells CASSVIGDRERGEQFF. CDR3 sequence (DNA): TGTGCCAGCAGTGTAATCGGGGACAGGGAAAGGGGTGAGCAGTTCTTC.